The 15 T cell receptor beta chains reported below all come from one sample, sequenced in a study of blood T cells in healthy people across ages. A second PCR of 7 to 11 cycles used a sample-barcoded 5' primer and a J-beta primer mix. A single record per CDR3 protein comes from TCRdb applying MiXCR to the 5' RACE reads. The data show around 790,000 distinct CDR3 sequences, around two fifths seen once. The sequenced sample consisted of blood. These receptors all stem from a man between 60 and 75 years old in good health.

The table lists this clonotype with a few counts. The chain couples TRBV27 to TRBJ2-7; tentative D call: TRBD1 (6 bases). The length of the CDR3 is 13 residues. The V gene's germline CDR1 is MNHEY and CDR2 SMNVEV (reference sequence). V lost 6 bases and J 2 bases, leaving 11 bases between the germline ends. CDR3 bases: TGTGCCAGCAGGGGATGGGGGCCCTACGAGCAGTACTTC. Translation gives CASRGWGPYEQYF.

This clonotype was detected a few times. The V call is TRBV12-3 or TRBV12-4, the J call TRBJ1-4; the D is unclear. With 3 bases removed from V and 8 bases from J, the gap between germline ends came to 7 bases. The CDR3 totals 12 residues. This CDR3 is CASSFIGEKLFF. The CDR3 nucleotides are TGTGCCAGCAGTTTTATCGGAGAAAAACTGTTTTTT.

DNA of the CDR3: TGTGCCAGCAGCCACGCCGGGACAGGGGGAAACAAAGCTTTCTTT. Translating it yields CASSHAGTGGNKAFF. This rearrangement joins TRBV7-2 to TRBJ1-1, with 11 positions matching TRBD1. The CDR3 has 15 residues. After removal of 5 bases from V and 9 bases from J, the junction contained 11 bases not matched to a gene. In germline, CDR1 is SGHTA, CDR2 FQGNSA.

This rearrangement joins TRBV3-1 to TRBJ2-7; TRBD1 is a possible D gene (6 bases). Between the trimmed V and J ends, which lost 1 base and 6 bases, there was a span of 10 bases. Per germline, CDR1 LGHDT and CDR2 YNNKEL (reference sequence). This CDR3 has 13 amino acids. CDR3 nucleotide sequence: TGTGCCAGCAGCCAAGGTCTCAGGGGCGAGCAGTACTTC. Translated: CASSQGLRGEQYF.

With regard to this clonotype: An end of the junction differs from the germline gene, which may be a read error. The V call is TRBV5-1, the J call TRBJ2-1; TRBD2 matches at 7 bases. Germline CDR1 SGHRS, CDR2 YFSETQ. The CDR3 has 16 amino acids. CDR3 sequence reads: CAGRVTLGLPYNEQFF. In DNA form, the CDR3 reads TGCGCCGGCAGGGTAACACTGGGACTACCTTACAATGAGCAGTTCTTC.

This clonotype has more than one count but fewer than ten. This chain links TRBV4-3 with TRBJ2-3, with D maybe TRBD2 (6 bases). Trimming removed 4 bases at V and 3 bases at J, with 14 bases between. Germline V CDR1 and CDR2: LGHNA, YSLEER. CDR3 length: 15 residues. In nucleotides, the CDR3 is TGCGCCAGCAGCCCGGGGGTTGGGAGGACAGATACGCAGTATTTT. This translates into CASSPGVGRTDTQYF.

V and J are TRBV5-1 and TRBJ1-1; perhaps TRBD1 as D (5 bases). Trimming removed 4 bases at V and 5 bases at J, with 18 bases between. The CDR3 totals 15 residues. The germline gives CDR1 SGHRS, CDR2 YFSETQ. As DNA, the CDR3 is TGCGCCAGCAGCACCTCGGGGGGACCCGCTACTGAAGCTTTCTTT. It is translated as CASSTSGGPATEAFF.

In this sample, this clonotype turned up a few times. The rearrangement uses TRBV18 and TRBJ2-7; the D gene is possibly TRBD1 (6 bases). V was cut by 2 bases and J by 1 base, with 12 bases left in between. This CDR3 is 15 amino acids long. The V gene's germline CDR1 is KGHSH and CDR2 LQKENI. The chain's CDR3 is CASSPIGQSSYEQYF. The CDR3 DNA follows: TGTGCCAGCTCACCAATTGGACAGTCTTCCTACGAGCAGTACTTC.

This clonotype was counted a few times. This rearrangement joins TRBV6-5 to TRBJ2-7; TRBD1 agrees at 9 bases. The CDR3 length is 16 residues. Germline values: CDR1 MNHEY, CDR2 SVGAGI. J gave up 0 bases and V 7 bases, and 10 bases lay outside the gene matches. CDR3 residues: CASTETGTGSSYEQYF. As DNA, the CDR3 is TGTGCCAGCACCGAGACCGGGACAGGGTCCTCCTACGAGCAGTACTTC.

This clonotype was counted many times. The gene calls are TRBV12-3 or TRBV12-4 and TRBJ1-5; tentative D call: TRBD1 (5 bases). The ends were cut back, 5 bases at V and 9 bases at J, with 14 bases in the middle. The CDR3 spans 13 residues. The CDR3 DNA is TGTGCCAGCAGTAGACCCCCAGGGCGGCCCCAGCATTTT. This sequence encodes CASSRPPGRPQHF.

The chain has TRBV20-1 and TRBJ1-6, with 9 nucleotides matching TRBD1. Germline V gives CDR1 DFQATT, CDR2 SNEGSKA (reference sequence). Germline trimming cut 0 bases from V and 10 bases from J; bases unmatched to any gene: 16. This CDR3 is built from 18 residues. In nucleotides, the CDR3 is TGCAGTGCTAGAGATGAAACCGCTGTTAGGGACAGGGCATCACCCCTCCACTTT. Translating gives CSARDETAVRDRASPLHF.

The V and J genes are TRBV10-3 and TRBJ2-5, with TRBD1 identical over 7 bases. Trimming removed 6 bases from V and 4 bases from J; junction bases left unmatched: 8. The CDR3 is 14 residues long. The germline V gene encodes CDR1 ENHRY and CDR2 SYGVKD. The DNA of the CDR3 is TGTGCCATCAGGGCAGGGACAGCAGGAGAGACCCAGTACTTC. This codes for CAIRAGTAGETQYF.

V usage is TRBV2 and J usage is TRBJ2-5; D not resolved. CDR3 size: 16 residues. Trimming took 2 bases from V and 0 from J, leaving 13 bases between them. Germline V gene sequence: CDR1 SNHLY, CDR2 FYNNEI. The CDR3 bases are TGTGCCAGCAGTGAATGGACGGGCAGGTACCAAGAGACCCAGTACTTC. The encoded protein is CASSEWTGRYQETQYF.

This clonotype was seen only once. This chain uses TRBV5-1 with TRBJ2-3; a weak D match, TRBD1 (5 bases). The V end was cut by 2 bases, the J end by 4 bases, with 11 bases between. This CDR3 is 14 amino acids long. Germline CDR1 SGHRS, CDR2 YFSETQ. CDR3 region: CASSFSQVADTQYF. The CDR3 DNA reads TGCGCCAGCAGCTTTTCACAGGTTGCAGATACGCAGTATTTT.

This rearrangement joins TRBV6-5 to TRBJ2-5; 7 bases map to TRBD2. V was clipped by 2 bases and J by 0 bases; unmatched bases: 12. This CDR3 spans 18 amino acids. In germline, CDR1 is MNHEY, CDR2 SVGAGI. The CDR3: CASSYLHPRGDHQETQYF. CDR3 DNA sequence: TGTGCCAGCAGTTACCTACATCCTCGGGGGGACCACCAAGAGACCCAGTACTTC.